Below, one TCR beta chain is given with its context. TCRdb's table, derived via immunoSEQ multiplex PCR, lists solely in-frame clones and lacks some. The data contain about 48,000 clones, 80% to 90% of them singletons. Germline V gives CDR1 SGHTA, CDR2 FQGTGA. CDR3 size: 15 residues. Trimming took off 4 bases at V and 0 bases at J, with 11 bases between the two ends. Patients who had autoimmune disease history or got systemic immunosuppression were left out. The source of the sample is a study of OX40 agonist ivuxolimab in advanced cancers. The source was CD4+ or CD8+ T cells sorted from blood, collected in a trial of the OX40 agonist ivuxolimab. This clonotype originated in an adult with an advanced solid tumor such as melanoma, head and neck, liver or kidney cancer. The genes are TRBV7-3 and TRBJ2-3; possible D gene TRBD2, 5 bases. The CDR3 spells CASSWTYSSTDTQYF. The CDR3 DNA sequence: TGTGCCAGCAGCTGGACTTACTCTAGCACAGATACGCAGTATTTT. Based on the CDR3 plus reference TRBV7-3 and TRBJ2-3, the full variable domain is GAGVSQTPSNKVTEKGKYVELRCDPISGHTALYWYRQSLGQGPEFLIYFQGTGAADDSGLPNDRFFAVRPEGSVSTLKIQRTERGDSAVYLCASSWTYSSTDTQYFGPGTRLTVL.